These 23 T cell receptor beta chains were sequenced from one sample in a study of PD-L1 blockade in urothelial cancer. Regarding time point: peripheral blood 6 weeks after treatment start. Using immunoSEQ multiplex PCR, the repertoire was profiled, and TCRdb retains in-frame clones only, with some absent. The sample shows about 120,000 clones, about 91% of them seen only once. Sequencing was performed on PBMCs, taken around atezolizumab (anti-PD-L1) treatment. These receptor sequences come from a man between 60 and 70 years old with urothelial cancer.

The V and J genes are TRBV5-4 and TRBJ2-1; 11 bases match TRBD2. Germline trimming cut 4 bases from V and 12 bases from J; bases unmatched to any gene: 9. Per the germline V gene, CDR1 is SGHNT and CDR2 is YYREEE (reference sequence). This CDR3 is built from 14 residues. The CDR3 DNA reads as TGTGCCAGCAGCCAACCACTCGGGACTAGCGGGCAGTTCTTC. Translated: CASSQPLGTSGQFF.

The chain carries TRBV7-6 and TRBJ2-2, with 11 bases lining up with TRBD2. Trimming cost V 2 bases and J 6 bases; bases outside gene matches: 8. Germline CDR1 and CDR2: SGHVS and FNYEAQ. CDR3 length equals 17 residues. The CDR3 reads CASSLFFSGRAAGELFF. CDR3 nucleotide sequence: TGTGCCAGCAGCTTATTTTTTAGCGGGAGGGCCGCCGGGGAGCTGTTTTTT.

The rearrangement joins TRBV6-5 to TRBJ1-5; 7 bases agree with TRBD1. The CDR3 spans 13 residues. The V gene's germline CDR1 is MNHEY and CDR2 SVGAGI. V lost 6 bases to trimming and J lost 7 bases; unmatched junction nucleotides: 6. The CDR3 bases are TGTGCCAGCAGACTGGACAGGTACCAGCCCCAGCATTTT. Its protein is CASRLDRYQPQHF.

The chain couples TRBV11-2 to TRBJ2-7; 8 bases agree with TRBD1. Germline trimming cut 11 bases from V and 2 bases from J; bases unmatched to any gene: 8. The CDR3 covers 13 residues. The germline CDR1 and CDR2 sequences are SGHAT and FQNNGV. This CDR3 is CAGGRTGTYEQYF. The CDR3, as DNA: TGTGCCGGGGGGAGGACAGGGACCTACGAGCAGTACTTC.

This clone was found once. The CDR3 DNA is TGTGCCAGCTCTCGGGGCAATCAGCCCCAGCATTTT. Translation gives CASSRGNQPQHF. V usage is TRBV18 and J usage is TRBJ1-5; D remains unclear. The CDR3 runs to 12 residues. The V end was cut by 6 bases, the J end by 2 bases, with 5 bases between. Germline values: CDR1 KGHSH, CDR2 LQKENI. The whole variable domain, filled in from reference TRBV18 and TRBJ1-5, reads NAGVMQNPRHLVRRRGQEARLRCSPMKGHSHVYWYRQLPEEGLKFMVYLQKENIIDESGMPKERFSAEFPKEGPSILRIQQVVRGDSAAYFCASSRGNQPQHFGDGTRLSIL.

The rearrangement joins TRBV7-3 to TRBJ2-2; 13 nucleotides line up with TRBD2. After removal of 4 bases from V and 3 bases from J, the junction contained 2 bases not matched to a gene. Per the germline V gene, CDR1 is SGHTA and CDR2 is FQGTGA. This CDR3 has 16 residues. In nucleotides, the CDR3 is TGTGCCAGCAGCTCCACTAGCGGGAGGGACACCGGGGAGCTGTTTTTT. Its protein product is CASSSTSGRDTGELFF. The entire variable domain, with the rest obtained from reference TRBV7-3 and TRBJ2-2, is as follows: GAGVSQTPSNKVTEKGKYVELRCDPISGHTALYWYRQSLGQGPEFLIYFQGTGAADDSGLPNDRFFAVRPEGSVSTLKIQRTERGDSAVYLCASSSTSGRDTGELFFGEGSRLTVL.

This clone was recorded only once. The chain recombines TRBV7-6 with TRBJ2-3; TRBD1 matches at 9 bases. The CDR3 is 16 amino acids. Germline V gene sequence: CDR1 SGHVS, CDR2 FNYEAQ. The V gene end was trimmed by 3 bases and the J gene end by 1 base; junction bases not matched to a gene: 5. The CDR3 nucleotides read TGTGCCAGCAGCTTCCCAGGACAGGGGCGCACAGATACGCAGTATTTT. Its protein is CASSFPGQGRTDTQYF.

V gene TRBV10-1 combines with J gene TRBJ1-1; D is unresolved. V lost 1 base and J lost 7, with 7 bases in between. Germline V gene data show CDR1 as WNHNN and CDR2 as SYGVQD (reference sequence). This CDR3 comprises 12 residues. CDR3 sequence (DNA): TGCGCCAGCAGTGAGTGGAGAGGTGAAGCTTTCTTT. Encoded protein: CASSEWRGEAFF.

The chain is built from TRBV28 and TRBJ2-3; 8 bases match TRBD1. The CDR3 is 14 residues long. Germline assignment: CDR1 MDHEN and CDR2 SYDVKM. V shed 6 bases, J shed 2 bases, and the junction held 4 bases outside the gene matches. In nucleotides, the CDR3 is TGTGCCAGCAGCAAGACAGGGGACACAGATACGCAGTATTTT. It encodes CASSKTGDTDTQYF.

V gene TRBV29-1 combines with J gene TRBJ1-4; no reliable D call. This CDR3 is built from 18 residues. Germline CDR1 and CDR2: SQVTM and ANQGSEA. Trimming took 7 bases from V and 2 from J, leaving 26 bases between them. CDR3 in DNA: TGCAGCGGTGCCGGTGCGGGCCGGCCCAGAGGGACTAATGAAAAACTGTTTTTT. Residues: CSGAGAGRPRGTNEKLFF.

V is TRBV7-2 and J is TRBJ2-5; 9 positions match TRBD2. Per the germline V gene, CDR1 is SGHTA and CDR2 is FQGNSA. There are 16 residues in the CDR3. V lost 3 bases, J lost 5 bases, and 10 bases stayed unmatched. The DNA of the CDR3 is TGTGCCAGCAGCTTTTTCATCCAGCGGGGGGCGGAGACCCAGTACTTC. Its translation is CASSFFIQRGAETQYF.

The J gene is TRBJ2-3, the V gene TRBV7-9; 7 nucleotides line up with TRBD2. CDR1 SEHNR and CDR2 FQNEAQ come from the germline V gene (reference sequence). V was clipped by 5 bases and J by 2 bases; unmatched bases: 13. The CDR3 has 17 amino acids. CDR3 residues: CASSPEPAGVPTDTQYF. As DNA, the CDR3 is TGTGCCAGCAGCCCGGAACCTGCGGGGGTCCCCACAGATACGCAGTATTTT.

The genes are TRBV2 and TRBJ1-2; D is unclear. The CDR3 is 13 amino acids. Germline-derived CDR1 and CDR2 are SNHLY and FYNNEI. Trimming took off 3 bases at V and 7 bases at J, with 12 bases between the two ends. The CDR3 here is CASSDAGAGGYTF. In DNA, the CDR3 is TGTGCCAGCAGTGACGCGGGCGCGGGTGGCTACACCTTC.

CDR3 bases: TGTGCCAGCAGCTTAGGCGGGAGACTTTACAATGAGCAGTTCTTC. It specifies CASSLGGRLYNEQFF. The chain is built from TRBV11-1 and TRBJ2-1, with 7 bases matching TRBD2. Germline loops: CDR1 SGHAT, CDR2 FQDESV (reference sequence). V lost 1 base to trimming and J lost 4 bases; unmatched junction nucleotides: 4. The length of the CDR3 is 15 residues.

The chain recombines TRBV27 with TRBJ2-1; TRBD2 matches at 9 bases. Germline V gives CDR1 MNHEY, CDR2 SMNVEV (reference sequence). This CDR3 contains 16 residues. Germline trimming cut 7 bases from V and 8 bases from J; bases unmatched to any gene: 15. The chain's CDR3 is CASTTWGGRALDEQFF. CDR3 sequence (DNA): TGTGCCAGCACCACCTGGGGCGGGAGGGCCCTCGATGAGCAGTTCTTC.

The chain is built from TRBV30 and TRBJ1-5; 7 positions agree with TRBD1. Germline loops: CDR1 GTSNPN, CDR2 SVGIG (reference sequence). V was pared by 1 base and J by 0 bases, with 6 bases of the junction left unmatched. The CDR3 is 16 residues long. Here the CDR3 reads CAWSAHGTVSNQPQHF. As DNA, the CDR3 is TGTGCCTGGAGTGCCCACGGGACAGTTAGCAATCAGCCCCAGCATTTT.

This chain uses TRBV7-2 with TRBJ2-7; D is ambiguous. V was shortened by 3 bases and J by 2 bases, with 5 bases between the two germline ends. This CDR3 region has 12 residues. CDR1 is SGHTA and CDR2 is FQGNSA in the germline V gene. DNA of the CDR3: TGTGCCAGCAGCTTGGCCACCTACGAGCAGTACTTC. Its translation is CASSLATYEQYF.

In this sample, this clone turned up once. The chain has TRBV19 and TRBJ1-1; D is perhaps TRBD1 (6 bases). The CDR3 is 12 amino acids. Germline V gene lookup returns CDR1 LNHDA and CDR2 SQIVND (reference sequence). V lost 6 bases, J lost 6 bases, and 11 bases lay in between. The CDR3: CASSRDISEAFF. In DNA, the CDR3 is TGTGCCAGTAGCCGGGACATCTCTGAAGCTTTCTTT.

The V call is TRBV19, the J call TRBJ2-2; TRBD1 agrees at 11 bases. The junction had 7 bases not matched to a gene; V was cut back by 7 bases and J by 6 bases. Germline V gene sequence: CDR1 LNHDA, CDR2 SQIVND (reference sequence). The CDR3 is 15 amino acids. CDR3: CASTEDRGRSGELFF. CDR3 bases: TGTGCCAGTACCGAGGACAGGGGGCGCTCCGGGGAGCTGTTTTTT.

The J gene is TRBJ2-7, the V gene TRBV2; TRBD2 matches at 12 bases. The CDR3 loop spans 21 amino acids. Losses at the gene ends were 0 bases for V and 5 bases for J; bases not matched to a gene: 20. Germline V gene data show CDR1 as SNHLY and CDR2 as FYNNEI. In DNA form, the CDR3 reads TGTGCCAGCAGTGAAGCTAGGGCCAACCTAGCGGGGGGGCGGTCCGACGACGAGCAGTACTTC. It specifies CASSEARANLAGGRSDDEQYF.

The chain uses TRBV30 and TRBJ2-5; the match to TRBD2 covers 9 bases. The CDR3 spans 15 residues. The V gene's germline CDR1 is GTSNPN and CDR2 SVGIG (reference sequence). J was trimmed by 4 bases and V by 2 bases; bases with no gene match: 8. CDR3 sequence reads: CAWSPPPAGGETQYF. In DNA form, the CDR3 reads TGTGCCTGGAGTCCCCCGCCAGCGGGAGGAGAGACCCAGTACTTC.

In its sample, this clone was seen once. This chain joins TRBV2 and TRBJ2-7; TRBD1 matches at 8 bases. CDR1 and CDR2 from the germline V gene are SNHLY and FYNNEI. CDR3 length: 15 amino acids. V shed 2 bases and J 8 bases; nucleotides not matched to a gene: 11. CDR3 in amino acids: CASSEPDRARKKQYF. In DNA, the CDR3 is TGTGCCAGCAGTGAACCGGACAGGGCAAGGAAAAAGCAGTACTTC.

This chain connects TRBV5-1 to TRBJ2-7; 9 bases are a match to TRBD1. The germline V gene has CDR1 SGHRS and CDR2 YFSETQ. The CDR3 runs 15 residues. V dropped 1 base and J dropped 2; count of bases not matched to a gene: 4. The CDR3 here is CASSLIGTGPYEQYF. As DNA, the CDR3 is TGCGCCAGCAGCTTGATCGGGACAGGGCCCTACGAGCAGTACTTC.